These 30 T cell receptor beta chains came from one sample sequenced in a study of radiotherapy plus CTLA-4 blockade in lung cancer. Repertoires were generated with immunoSEQ multiplex PCR, while TCRdb's copy carries only in-frame clones and drops some. The sample has tens of thousands of clones, 70% to 90% seen once. Sequencing was performed on peripheral blood, taken from a patient treated with radiotherapy plus ipilimumab. Source of these receptors: a human donor with non-small cell lung cancer whose response to radiotherapy plus ipilimumab could not be evaluated.

This clone appeared once. V usage is TRBV5-1 and J usage is TRBJ1-1, with 7 nucleotides matching TRBD1. CDR1 is SGHRS and CDR2 is YFSETQ in the germline V gene. The J segment lost 2 bases and the V segment lost 2 bases, leaving 3 bases of the junction unmatched. The CDR3 sequence is 14 residues long. CDR3 protein: CASSLQGSNTEAFF. CDR3 sequence (DNA): TGCGCCAGCAGCTTACAGGGGTCAAACACTGAAGCTTTCTTT.

The chain combines TRBV5-1 with TRBJ2-7, with D unclear. In germline, CDR1 is SGHRS, CDR2 YFSETQ. V was pared by 5 bases and J by 3 bases, with 12 bases between. The CDR3 extends over 13 amino acids. CDR3 coding DNA: TGCGCCAGCAGTCCCTACCCATACTACGAGCAGTACTTC. It yields the protein CASSPYPYYEQYF.

V gene TRBV7-3 combines with J gene TRBJ2-3; D possibly corresponds to TRBD1 (6 bases). V lost 8 bases and J 3 bases, leaving 12 bases between the germline ends. CDR3 length equals 13 residues. In germline, CDR1 is SGHTA, CDR2 FQGTGA. The DNA for the CDR3 is TGTGCCAGCTCTAGACAGGTGACAGATACGCAGTATTTT. Amino acid sequence: CASSRQVTDTQYF.

V is TRBV19 and J is TRBJ2-3, with D perhaps matching TRBD1 (6 bases). The germline gives CDR1 LNHDA, CDR2 SQIVND (reference sequence). The CDR3 sequence is 15 residues long. Trimming pared 4 bases from V and 1 base from J, leaving 12 bases between. CDR3 in amino acids: CASSTGAWGTDTQYF. CDR3 sequence (DNA): TGTGCCAGTAGTACAGGGGCGTGGGGCACAGATACGCAGTATTTT.

This chain links TRBV4-3 with TRBJ2-3; 10 nucleotides agree with TRBD2. The J segment lost 3 bases and the V segment lost 1 base, leaving 13 bases of the junction unmatched. Per the germline V gene, CDR1 is LGHNA and CDR2 is YSLEER. This CDR3 has 19 residues. CDR3 bases: TGCGCCAGCAGCCAAGCCGCAAAGGTAGCACTAGCGGGGACAGATACGCAGTATTTT. Translated: CASSQAAKVALAGTDTQYF.

J is TRBJ2-1 and V is TRBV5-6; 12 bases map to TRBD2. Germline loops: CDR1 SGHDT, CDR2 YYEEEE. Trimming cost V 4 bases and J 9 bases; bases outside gene matches: 8. The CDR3 has 15 residues. The CDR3 sequence: CASSLAGGLGFEQFF. CDR3 coding DNA: TGTGCCAGCAGCCTAGCGGGGGGGCTAGGTTTTGAGCAGTTCTTC.

The chain links TRBV28 to TRBJ2-2, with 8 nucleotides matching TRBD2. Germline values: CDR1 MDHEN, CDR2 SYDVKM. The CDR3 extends over 16 amino acids. With V trimmed by 2 bases and J by 5 bases, 7 bases remained unmatched. Here the CDR3 DNA reads TGTGCCAGCAGTTTAAAAGCGGGAGTCACGACCGGGGAGCTGTTTTTT. This sequence encodes CASSLKAGVTTGELFF.

The chain carries TRBV10-3 and TRBJ1-3; 9 bases align to TRBD1. The V gene's germline CDR1 is ENHRY and CDR2 SYGVKD. This CDR3 has 16 amino acids. V lost 2 bases to trimming and J lost 0 bases; unmatched junction nucleotides: 2. The CDR3 DNA reads as TGTGCCATCAGTGAGGGGACAGGGCCCTCTGGAAACACCATATATTTT. It codes for CAISEGTGPSGNTIYF.

The gene calls are TRBV5-4 and TRBJ2-5; 9 nucleotides match TRBD2. Germline loops: CDR1 SGHNT, CDR2 YYREEE (reference sequence). The CDR3 runs 13 residues. Trimming cost V 4 bases and J 3 bases; bases outside gene matches: 1. CDR3 DNA sequence: TGTGCCAGCAGCCGGACTAGCGAAGAGACCCAGTACTTC. Amino acids: CASSRTSEETQYF.

The rearrangement joins TRBV5-1 to TRBJ1-2; D is ambiguous. The CDR3 totals 14 residues. V gave up 0 bases and J gave up 5 bases, with 11 bases separating them. Germline V CDR1 and CDR2: SGHRS, YFSETQ. The CDR3 loop reads CASSLAGESYGYTF. CDR3 nucleotides: TGCGCCAGCAGCTTGGCCGGTGAAAGTTATGGCTACACCTTC.

V is TRBV14 and J is TRBJ2-7, with 8 nucleotides matching TRBD2. Per germline, CDR1 SGHDN and CDR2 FVKESK. This CDR3 has 15 residues. V lost 2 bases to trimming and J lost 3 bases; unmatched junction nucleotides: 6. The CDR3 DNA reads TGTGCCAGCAGCCAAACCGGGACTAGAATCTACGAGCAGTACTTC. Translated, it gives CASSQTGTRIYEQYF.

The J gene is TRBJ2-3, the V gene TRBV2; 13 nucleotides line up with TRBD2. Germline V lookup: CDR1 SNHLY, CDR2 FYNNEI. The CDR3 contains 19 residues. The junction had 17 bases not matched to a gene; V was cut back by 6 bases and J by 5 bases. This CDR3 is CASRNLITSGRGVGDTQYF. The CDR3 nucleotides read TGTGCCAGCAGGAACTTGATTACTAGCGGGAGGGGTGTCGGAGATACGCAGTATTTT.

The chain's CDR3 is CASSHAVGGGYNEQFF. The CDR3 region has the DNA TGTGCCAGCAGCCATGCCGTTGGCGGGGGATACAATGAGCAGTTCTTC. This rearrangement joins TRBV4-2 to TRBJ2-1, with TRBD2 matching 7 bases. The V segment lost 3 bases and the J segment 4 bases; nucleotides outside the gene matches: 9. Germline V gene sequence: CDR1 LGHNA, CDR2 YNFKEQ. The CDR3 runs 16 residues.

The rearrangement links TRBV5-1 to TRBJ2-7; 12 positions agree with TRBD2. The V gene end was trimmed by 3 bases and the J gene end by 1 base; junction bases not matched to a gene: 2. The CDR3 runs to 15 residues. Germline values: CDR1 SGHRS, CDR2 YFSETQ. For the CDR3, the DNA is TGCGCCAGCAGCTGGACTAGCGGGGTATCCTACGAGCAGTACTTC. This gives the protein CASSWTSGVSYEQYF.

The genes are TRBV5-6 and TRBJ1-2; TRBD1 might be the D (6 bases). The CDR3 runs 16 residues. Deletions cut 4 bases from V and 1 base from J, with 17 bases between. Germline values: CDR1 SGHDT, CDR2 YYEEEE. CDR3 coding DNA: TGTGCCAGCAGCCCCTTAGACAGGTCGGGTAACTATGGCTACACCTTC. Translating it yields CASSPLDRSGNYGYTF.

Note on this clone: It is likely a read error, because the conserved phenylalanine at the end of the CDR3 is missing. The V and J genes are TRBV19 and TRBJ2-7, with D unclear. The V end was cut by 7 bases, the J end by 0 bases, with 13 bases between. This CDR3 is 14 amino acids long. Germline V gene lookup returns CDR1 LNHDA and CDR2 SQIVND (reference sequence). CDR3 loop: CASTPSEPSYEQYL. CDR3 sequence (DNA): TGTGCCAGTACCCCTTCGGAGCCCTCCTACGAGCAGTACCTC.

The chain couples TRBV28 to TRBJ1-3; unclear D gene. The CDR3 contains 13 residues. Germline V CDR1 and CDR2: MDHEN, SYDVKM. V dropped 7 bases and J dropped 8 bases, with 15 bases sitting between them. CDR3 nucleotide sequence: TGTGCCAGCAAAGCGCGGGAGAGGGACACCATATATTTT. Its protein is CASKARERDTIYF. Full variable domain (rest looked up from reference TRBV28 and TRBJ1-3): DVKVTQSSRYLVKRTGEKVFLECVQDMDHENMFWYRQDPGLGLRLIYFSYDVKMKEKGDIPEGYSVSREKKERFSLILESASTNQTSMYLCASKARERDTIYFGEGSWLTVV.

The chain has TRBV6-1 and TRBJ2-7; maybe TRBD2 (6 bases). Germline CDR1 is MNHNS and CDR2 is SASEGT. There are 14 residues in the CDR3. V lost 2 bases, J lost 4 bases, and 12 bases lay in between. The CDR3 DNA follows: TGTGCCAGCAGTGAACGGCGGGGCGGGTACGAGCAGTACTTC. This translates into CASSERRGGYEQYF.

The CDR3 region has the DNA TGTGCCAGCAGCTCAAAGGGACAGTGGTCGGCTGAAGCTTTCTTT. Translated, it gives CASSSKGQWSAEAFF. The rearrangement joins TRBV13 to TRBJ1-1; TRBD1 matches 7 bases. The CDR3 runs to 15 residues. Germline values: CDR1 PRHDT, CDR2 FYEKMQ (reference sequence). Losses at the gene ends were 4 bases for V and 6 bases for J; bases not matched to a gene: 11.

The rearrangement uses TRBV5-6 and TRBJ1-2; D gene uncertain. The CDR3 has 12 amino acids. Per the germline V gene, CDR1 is SGHDT and CDR2 is YYEEEE. V shed 0 bases and J shed 8 bases, with 8 bases lying between them. In DNA, the CDR3 is TGTGCCAGCAGCTTGGGCGGAGGGGGCTACACCTTC. Amino acids: CASSLGGGGYTF. Full variable domain (remainder filled in from reference TRBV5-6 and TRBJ1-2): DAGVTQSPTHLIKTRGQQVTLRCSPKSGHDTVSWYQQALGQGPQFIFQYYEEEERQRGNFPDRFSGHQFPNYSSELNVNALLLGDSALYLCASSLGGGGYTFGSGTRLTVV.

The chain has TRBV7-9 and TRBJ2-5; maybe TRBD2 (5 bases). The CDR3 is 14 residues long. Germline V lookup: CDR1 SEHNR, CDR2 FQNEAQ (reference sequence). V shed 5 bases and J shed 4 bases, with 14 bases lying between them. The DNA of the CDR3 is TGTGCCAGCAGCACACTAGTGATCCGAGAGACCCAGTACTTC. Its translation is CASSTLVIRETQYF.

By share, this clone ranks as medium-sized. CDR3 bases: TGTGCCAGCAGTTTAGGTTTGACGGAAGAGAAGTATACGGGCACTGAAGCTTTCTTT. Protein product: CASSLGLTEEKYTGTEAFF. The chain has TRBV28 and TRBJ1-1; no definite D call. Trimming pared 2 bases from V and 4 bases from J, leaving 26 bases between. This CDR3 is 19 amino acids long. The germline gives CDR1 MDHEN, CDR2 SYDVKM.

This clone has more than one count but fewer than ten. The CDR3 DNA follows: TGCGCCAGCAGCCAAGCCCGGACAGCCCTCACCGGGGAGCTGTTTTTT. Protein sequence: CASSQARTALTGELFF. The chain recombines TRBV4-3 with TRBJ2-2, with a weak D call TRBD1 (6 bases). V was trimmed by 1 base and J by 4 bases, leaving 13 bases between them. The germline gives CDR1 LGHNA, CDR2 YSLEER. CDR3 length: 16 amino acids.

The chain combines TRBV7-9 with TRBJ1-5; 10 bases line up with TRBD1. The V and J ends lost 5 bases and 2 bases, in that order; junction bases with no gene match: 6. The CDR3 consists of 16 residues. Germline CDR1 and CDR2: SEHNR and FQNEAQ (reference sequence). The CDR3 nucleotides are TGTGCCAGCAGCGCCCGGACAGGGGGAGGCAATCAGCCCCAGCATTTT. It yields the protein CASSARTGGGNQPQHF.

The chain is built from TRBV19 and TRBJ1-5; the D is unclear. CDR3 length equals 14 residues. The germline V and J ends were trimmed by 2 bases and 0 bases, with 5 bases remaining between them. Germline V lookup: CDR1 LNHDA, CDR2 SQIVND (reference sequence). The CDR3 sequence is CASSIQDSNQPQHF. In nucleotides, the CDR3 is TGTGCCAGTAGTATACAGGATAGCAATCAGCCCCAGCATTTT.

This chain connects TRBV4-3 to TRBJ2-7; D might be TRBD2 (6 bases). The CDR3 extends over 15 amino acids. Looked up from germline, CDR1 is LGHNA and CDR2 is YSLEER. The V and J ends lost 0 bases and 3 bases respectively, with 12 bases between them. The CDR3 DNA is TGCGCCAGCAGCCAAGAAGGAGGGCCGAGCTACGAGCAGTACTTC. It codes for CASSQEGGPSYEQYF.

The rearrangement joins TRBV28 to TRBJ2-6; 7 bases map to TRBD1. Germline V CDR1 and CDR2: MDHEN, SYDVKM. The CDR3 extends over 18 amino acids. J lost 1 base, V lost 5 bases, and 11 bases had no gene match. The CDR3: CASSPRTGTRSGANVLTF. CDR3 in DNA: TGTGCCAGCAGTCCGAGGACAGGAACTAGGTCTGGGGCCAACGTCCTGACTTTC.

The chain employs TRBV5-4 and TRBJ2-5; the match to TRBD2 covers 8 bases. Germline V CDR1 and CDR2: SGHNT, YYREEE (reference sequence). J was trimmed by 5 bases and V by 0 bases; bases with no gene match: 9. There are 16 residues in the CDR3. The CDR3 DNA sequence: TGTGCCAGCAGCTTGGCCTTTGCGGGAGGAAGTGAGACCCAGTACTTC. Amino acid sequence: CASSLAFAGGSETQYF.

Comments on this clone: The same CDR3 is also encoded by other DNA sequences in this sample. The V and J genes are TRBV5-1 and TRBJ2-1, with 7 bases that match TRBD2. This CDR3 is built from 15 residues. CDR1 is SGHRS, CDR2 YFSETQ, per germline. Losses at the gene ends were 1 base for V and 2 bases for J; bases not matched to a gene: 3. CDR3 sequence: CASSLTGGTYNEQFF. The CDR3 DNA reads TGCGCCAGCAGCTTGACGGGAGGAACCTACAATGAGCAGTTCTTC.

The J gene is TRBJ1-1, the V gene TRBV19; 7 bases line up with TRBD1. Looked up from germline, CDR1 is LNHDA and CDR2 is SQIVND (reference sequence). The CDR3 totals 15 residues. J was trimmed by 6 bases and V by 4 bases; bases with no gene match: 11. As DNA, the CDR3 is TGTGCCAGTAGTACGGGACAGACCCCCGGCGCTGAAGCTTTCTTT. It is translated as CASSTGQTPGAEAFF.